This TCR beta chain was documented in a study of cytomegalovirus exposure and HLA in healthy donors. About the study: From about 180 million T cells, an earlier analysis saw 117 million unique TCR beta sequences.

The V and J ends lost 5 bases and 4 bases, in that order; junction bases with no gene match: 16. The CDR3 totals 18 residues. From germline, CDR1 is SGHTS and CDR2 YDEGEE. The study ran its PCR with 60 Vbeta and 13 Jbeta primers. Method: immunoSEQ multiplex PCR; TCRdb's copy keeps in-frame clones and lacks some. The sample includes 150,000 to 170,000 clones, over 75% seen only once; the top ten take 4.5% to 7%. This clone was seen a handful of times. Its target is unknown. The study's findings and limits: The study put about 180 TCR beta chains on its list as cytomegalovirus-associated.

Though nominally healthy at sampling, donors likely had unrecorded immune exposures. The sample was PBMCs. This chain joins TRBV5-8 and TRBJ2-2; 8 bases fit TRBD2. This TCR derives from a woman between 35 and 50 years old in good health and CMV-seropositive. The CDR3 DNA follows: TGTGCCAGCAGTGGTTTTCGGAGGACTAGCATGTTCACCGGGGAGCTGTTTTTT. The encoded protein is CASSGFRRTSMFTGELFF.